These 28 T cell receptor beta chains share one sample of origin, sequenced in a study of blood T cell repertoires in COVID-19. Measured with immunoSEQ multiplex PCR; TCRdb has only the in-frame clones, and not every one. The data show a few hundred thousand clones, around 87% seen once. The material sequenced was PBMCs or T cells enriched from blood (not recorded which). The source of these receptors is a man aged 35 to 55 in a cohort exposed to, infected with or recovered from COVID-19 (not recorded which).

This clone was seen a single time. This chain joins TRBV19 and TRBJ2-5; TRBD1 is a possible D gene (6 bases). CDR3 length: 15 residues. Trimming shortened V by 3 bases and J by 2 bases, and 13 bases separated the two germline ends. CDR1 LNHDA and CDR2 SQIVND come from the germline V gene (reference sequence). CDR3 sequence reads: CASSIGAGAQETQYF. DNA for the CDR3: TGTGCCAGTAGTATCGGGGCAGGGGCACAAGAGACCCAGTACTTC. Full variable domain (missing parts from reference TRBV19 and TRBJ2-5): DGGITQSPKYLFRKEGQNVTLSCEQNLNHDAMYWYRQDPGQGLRLIYYSQIVNDFQKGDIAEGYSVSREKKESFPLTVTSAQKNPTAFYLCASSIGAGAQETQYFGPGTRLLVL.

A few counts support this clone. In DNA form, the CDR3 reads TGTGCCAGCCAAAGACGGACTAGCGGGAACAATGAGCAGTTCTTC. Residues: CASQRRTSGNNEQFF. The chain has TRBV19 and TRBJ2-1; the match to TRBD2 covers 12 bases. From germline, CDR1 is LNHDA and CDR2 SQIVND (reference sequence). Losses at the gene ends were 9 bases for V and 5 bases for J; bases not matched to a gene: 8. The CDR3 extends over 15 amino acids.

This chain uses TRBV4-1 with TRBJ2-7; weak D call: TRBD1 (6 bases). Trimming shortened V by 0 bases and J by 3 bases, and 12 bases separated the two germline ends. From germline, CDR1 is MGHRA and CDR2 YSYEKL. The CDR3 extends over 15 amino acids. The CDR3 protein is CASSQDARGIYEQYF. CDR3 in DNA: TGCGCCAGCAGCCAAGATGCCAGGGGAATCTACGAGCAGTACTTC.

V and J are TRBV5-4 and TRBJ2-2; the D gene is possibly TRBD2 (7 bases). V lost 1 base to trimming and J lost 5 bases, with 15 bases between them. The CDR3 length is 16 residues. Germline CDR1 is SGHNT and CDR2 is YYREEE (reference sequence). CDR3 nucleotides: TGTGCCAGCAGCTTGTTTGGGGGGGCGCGAACCGGGGAGCTGTTTTTT. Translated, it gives CASSLFGGARTGELFF.

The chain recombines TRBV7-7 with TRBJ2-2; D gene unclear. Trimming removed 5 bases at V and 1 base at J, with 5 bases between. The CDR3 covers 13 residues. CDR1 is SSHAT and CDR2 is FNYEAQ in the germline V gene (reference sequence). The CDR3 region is CASSPRNTGELFF. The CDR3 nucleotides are TGTGCCAGCAGCCCTCGGAACACCGGGGAGCTGTTTTTT. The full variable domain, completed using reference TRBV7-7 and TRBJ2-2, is GAGVSQSPRYKVTKRGQDVTLRCDPISSHATLYWYQQALGQGPEFLTYFNYEAQPDKSGLPSDRFSAERPEGSISTLTIQRTEQRDSAMYRCASSPRNTGELFFGEGSRLTVL.

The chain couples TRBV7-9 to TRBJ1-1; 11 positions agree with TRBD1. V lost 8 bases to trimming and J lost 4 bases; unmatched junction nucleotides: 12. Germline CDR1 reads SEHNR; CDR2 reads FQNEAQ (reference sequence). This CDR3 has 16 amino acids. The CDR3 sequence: CASCRLRDRGSTEAFF. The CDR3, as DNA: TGTGCCAGCTGTCGCCTCCGGGACAGGGGGTCCACTGAAGCTTTCTTT. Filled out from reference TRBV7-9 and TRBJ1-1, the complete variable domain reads DTGVSQNPRHKITKRGQNVTFRCDPISEHNRLYWYRQTLGQGPEFLTYFQNEAQLEKSRLLSDRFSAERPKGSFSTLEIQRTEQGDSAMYLCASCRLRDRGSTEAFFGQGTRLTVV.

The CDR3 loop is CASSYQQGTSATNEKLFF. CDR3 in DNA: TGTGCCAGCAGCTACCAACAGGGGACGTCCGCAACTAATGAAAAACTGTTTTTT. The V and J genes are TRBV7-9 and TRBJ1-4; 7 bases match TRBD1. The CDR3 loop spans 18 amino acids. The ends lost 4 bases at V and 0 bases at J; junction bases unmatched: 11. From germline, CDR1 is SEHNR and CDR2 FQNEAQ (reference sequence).

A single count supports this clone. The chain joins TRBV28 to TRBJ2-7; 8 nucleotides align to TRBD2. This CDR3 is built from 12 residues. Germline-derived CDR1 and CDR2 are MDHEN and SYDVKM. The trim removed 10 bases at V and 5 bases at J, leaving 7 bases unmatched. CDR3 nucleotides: TGTGCCACACAGAGCGGGAGCCACGAGCAGTACTTC. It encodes CATQSGSHEQYF.

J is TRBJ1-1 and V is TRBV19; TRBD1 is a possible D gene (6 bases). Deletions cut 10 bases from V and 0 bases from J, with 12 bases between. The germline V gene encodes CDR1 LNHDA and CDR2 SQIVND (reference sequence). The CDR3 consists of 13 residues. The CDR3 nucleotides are TGTGCCACCCGACAGGTCCTGAACACTGAAGCTTTCTTT. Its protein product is CATRQVLNTEAFF.

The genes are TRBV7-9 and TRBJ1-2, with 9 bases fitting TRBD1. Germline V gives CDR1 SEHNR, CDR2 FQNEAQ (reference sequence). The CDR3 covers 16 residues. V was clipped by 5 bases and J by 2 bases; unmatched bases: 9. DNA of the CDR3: TGTGCCAGCAGCCTACGCCAGACAGGGGGAAACTATGGCTACACCTTC. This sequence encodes CASSLRQTGGNYGYTF.

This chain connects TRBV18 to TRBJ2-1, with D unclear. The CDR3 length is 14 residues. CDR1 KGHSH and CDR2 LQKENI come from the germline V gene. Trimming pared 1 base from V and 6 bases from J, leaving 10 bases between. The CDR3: CASSPLPRLNEQFF. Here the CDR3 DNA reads TGTGCCAGCTCACCACTCCCGCGCCTCAATGAGCAGTTCTTC.

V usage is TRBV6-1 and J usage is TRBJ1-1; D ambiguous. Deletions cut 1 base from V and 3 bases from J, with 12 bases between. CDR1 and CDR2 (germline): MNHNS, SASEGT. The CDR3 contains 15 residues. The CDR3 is CASSEGSLPYTEAFF. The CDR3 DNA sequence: TGTGCCAGCAGTGAAGGCAGTCTCCCTTACACTGAAGCTTTCTTT.

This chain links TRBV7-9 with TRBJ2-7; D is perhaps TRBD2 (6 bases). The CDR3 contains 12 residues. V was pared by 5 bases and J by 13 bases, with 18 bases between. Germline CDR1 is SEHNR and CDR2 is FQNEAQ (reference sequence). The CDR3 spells CASSGGTGRCYF. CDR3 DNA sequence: TGTGCCAGCAGCGGGGGGACGGGACGATGTTACTTC. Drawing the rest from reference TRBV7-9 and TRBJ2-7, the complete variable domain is DTGVSQNPRHKITKRGQNVTFRCDPISEHNRLYWYRQTLGQGPEFLTYFQNEAQLEKSRLLSDRFSAERPKGSFSTLEIQRTEQGDSAMYLCASSGGTGRCYFGPGTRLTVT.

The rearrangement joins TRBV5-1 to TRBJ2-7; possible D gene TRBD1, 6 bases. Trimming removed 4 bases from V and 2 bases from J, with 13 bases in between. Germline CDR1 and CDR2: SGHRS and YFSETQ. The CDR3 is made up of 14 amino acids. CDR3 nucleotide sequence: TGCGCCAGCAGCACGGGACAAACCGCCTACGAGCAGTACTTC. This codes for CASSTGQTAYEQYF. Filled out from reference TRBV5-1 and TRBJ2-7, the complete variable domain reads KAGVTQTPRYLIKTRGQQVTLSCSPISGHRSVSWYQQTPGQGLQFLFEYFSETQRNKGNFPGRFSGRQFSNSRSEMNVSTLELGDSALYLCASSTGQTAYEQYFGPGTRLTVT.

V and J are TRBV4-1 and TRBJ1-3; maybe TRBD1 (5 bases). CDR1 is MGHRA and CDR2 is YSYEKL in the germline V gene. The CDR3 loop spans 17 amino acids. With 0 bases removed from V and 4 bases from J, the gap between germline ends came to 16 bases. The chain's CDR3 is CASSQDVGREMGNTIYF. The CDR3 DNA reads TGCGCCAGCAGCCAAGATGTCGGCAGGGAAATGGGAAACACCATATATTTT.

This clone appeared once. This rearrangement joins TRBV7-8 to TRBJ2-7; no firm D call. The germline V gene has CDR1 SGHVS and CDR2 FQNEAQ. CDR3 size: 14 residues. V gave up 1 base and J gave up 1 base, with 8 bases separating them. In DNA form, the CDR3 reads TGTGCCAGCAGCTTAGTGGCCAGGTCCTACGAGCAGTACTTC. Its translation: CASSLVARSYEQYF.

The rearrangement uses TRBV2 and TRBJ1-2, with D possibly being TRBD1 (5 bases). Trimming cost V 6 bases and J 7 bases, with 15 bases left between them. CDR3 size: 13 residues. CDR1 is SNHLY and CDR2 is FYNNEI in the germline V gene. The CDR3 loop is CASRVRGIFGYTF. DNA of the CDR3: TGTGCCAGCAGGGTACGGGGGATCTTTGGCTACACCTTC.

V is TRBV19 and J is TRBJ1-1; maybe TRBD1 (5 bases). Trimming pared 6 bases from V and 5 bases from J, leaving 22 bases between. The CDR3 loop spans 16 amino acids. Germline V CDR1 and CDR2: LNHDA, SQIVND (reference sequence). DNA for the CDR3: TGTGCCAGTAGAAGAAACACCAGGGCCCTAGGGACTGAAGCTTTCTTT. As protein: CASRRNTRALGTEAFF.

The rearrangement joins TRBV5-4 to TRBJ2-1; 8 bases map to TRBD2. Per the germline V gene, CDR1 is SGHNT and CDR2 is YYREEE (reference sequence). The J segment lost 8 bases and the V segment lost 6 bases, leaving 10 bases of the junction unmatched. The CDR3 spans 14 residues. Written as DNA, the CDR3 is TGTGCCAGCACCGTAAACGGGGGGGTGGATGAGCAGTTCTTC. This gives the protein CASTVNGGVDEQFF.

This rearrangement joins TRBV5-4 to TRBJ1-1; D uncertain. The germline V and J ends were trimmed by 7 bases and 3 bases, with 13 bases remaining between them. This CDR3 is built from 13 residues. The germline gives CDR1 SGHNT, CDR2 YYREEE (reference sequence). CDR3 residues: CASSPFAHTEAFF. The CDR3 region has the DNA TGTGCCAGCTCCCCATTCGCGCACACTGAAGCTTTCTTT.

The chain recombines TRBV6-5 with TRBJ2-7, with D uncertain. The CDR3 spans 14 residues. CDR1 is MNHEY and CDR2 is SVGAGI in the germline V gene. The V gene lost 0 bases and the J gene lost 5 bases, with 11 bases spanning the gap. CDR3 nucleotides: TGTGCCAGCAGTTACTCGTTCAGAATAAACGAGCAGTACTTC. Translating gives CASSYSFRINEQYF.

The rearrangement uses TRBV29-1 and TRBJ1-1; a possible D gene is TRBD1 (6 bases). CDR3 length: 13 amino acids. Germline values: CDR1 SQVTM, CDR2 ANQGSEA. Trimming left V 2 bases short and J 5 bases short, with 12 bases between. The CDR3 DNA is TGCAGCGTTGAACCGGGGGGCCGGACTGAAGCTTTCTTT. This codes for CSVEPGGRTEAFF.

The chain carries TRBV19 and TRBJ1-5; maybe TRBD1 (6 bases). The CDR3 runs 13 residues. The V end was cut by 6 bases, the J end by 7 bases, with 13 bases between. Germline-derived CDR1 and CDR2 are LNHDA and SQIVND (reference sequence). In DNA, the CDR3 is TGTGCCAGTAGCGGGACATCTGGCCAGCCCCAGCATTTT. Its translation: CASSGTSGQPQHF.

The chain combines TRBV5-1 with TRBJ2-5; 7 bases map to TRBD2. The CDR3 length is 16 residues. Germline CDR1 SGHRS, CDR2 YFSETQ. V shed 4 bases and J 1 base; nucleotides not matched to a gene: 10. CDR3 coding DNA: TGCGCCAGCAGCACCCACTTCCGACTAGCCCAAGAGACCCAGTACTTC. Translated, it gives CASSTHFRLAQETQYF. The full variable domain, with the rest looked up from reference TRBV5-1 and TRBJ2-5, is KAGVTQTPRYLIKTRGQQVTLSCSPISGHRSVSWYQQTPGQGLQFLFEYFSETQRNKGNFPGRFSGRQFSNSRSEMNVSTLELGDSALYLCASSTHFRLAQETQYFGPGTRLLVL.

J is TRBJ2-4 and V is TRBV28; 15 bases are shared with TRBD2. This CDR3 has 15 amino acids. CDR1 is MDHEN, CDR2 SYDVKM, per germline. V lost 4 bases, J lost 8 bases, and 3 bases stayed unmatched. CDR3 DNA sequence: TGTGCCAGCAGTTCTGGGACTAGCGGGAGGTACATTCAGTACTTC. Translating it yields CASSSGTSGRYIQYF.

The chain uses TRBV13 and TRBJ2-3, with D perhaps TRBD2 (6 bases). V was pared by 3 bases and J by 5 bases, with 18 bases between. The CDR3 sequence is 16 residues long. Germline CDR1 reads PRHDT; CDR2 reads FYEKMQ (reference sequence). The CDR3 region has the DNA TGTGCCAGCAGCTTCTCGCGGGGCAGGGTACTAGATACGCAGTATTTT. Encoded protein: CASSFSRGRVLDTQYF.

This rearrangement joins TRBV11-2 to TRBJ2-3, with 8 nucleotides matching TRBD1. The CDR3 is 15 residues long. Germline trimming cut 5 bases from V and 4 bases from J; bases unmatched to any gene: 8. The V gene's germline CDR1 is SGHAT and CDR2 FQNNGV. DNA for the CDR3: TGTGCCAGCAGCCAAACAGGGGGATCGGCAGATACGCAGTATTTT. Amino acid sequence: CASSQTGGSADTQYF.

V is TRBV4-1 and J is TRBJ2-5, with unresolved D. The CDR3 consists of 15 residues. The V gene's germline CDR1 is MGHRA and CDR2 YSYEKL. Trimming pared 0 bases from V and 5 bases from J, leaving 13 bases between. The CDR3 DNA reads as TGCGCCAGCAGCCAAGAACTCTTAACGTCGGAGACCCAGTACTTC. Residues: CASSQELLTSETQYF.